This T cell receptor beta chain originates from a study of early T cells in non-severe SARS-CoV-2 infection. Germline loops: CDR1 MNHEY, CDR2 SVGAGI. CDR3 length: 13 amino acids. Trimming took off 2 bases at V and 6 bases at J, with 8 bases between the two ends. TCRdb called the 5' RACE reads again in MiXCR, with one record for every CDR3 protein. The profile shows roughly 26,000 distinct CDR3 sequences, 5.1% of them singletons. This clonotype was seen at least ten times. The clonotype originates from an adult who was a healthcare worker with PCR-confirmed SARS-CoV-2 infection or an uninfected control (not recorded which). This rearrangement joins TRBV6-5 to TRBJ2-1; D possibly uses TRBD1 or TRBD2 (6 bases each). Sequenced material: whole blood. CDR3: CASSYGGLNEQFF. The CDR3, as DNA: TGTGCCAGCAGTTACGGGGGGCTCAATGAGCAGTTCTTC.